This T cell receptor (beta chain) was profiled in a study of blood T cell repertoires in COVID-19 (dated by TCRdb to 2018 to 2021). Turning to the overall study: Samples from collaborators originated in the United States, Italy and Spain and spanned both the acute and convalescent phases of COVID-19. HLA class I and class II types, where available, came from metadata supplied by the sample provider rather than from assay-based typing. Sample metadata almost always included a de-identified subject ID, COVID-19 status, age in years and sex. Deeply sampled blood TCRbeta repertoires from subjects exposed to, actively infected with, or recovered from COVID-19 were included in the dataset. Samples came from the ongoing ImmuneRACE study (first 160 participants) plus 1,254 subjects from 6 global collaborators. The repertoires were released in a freely available public database meant as a resource for research on the immune response to SARS-CoV-2. The prospective study material was composed of cDNA or gDNA derived from T cells, B-cell-depleted T cells, or PBMCs. General study outcomes and caveats: How much clinical and demographic metadata was included differed by source and by participant, and the metadata was provided uncurated.

A word on this clone: Its antigen is not yet known. No much larger clone is present one base from it, and per-base qualities are unavailable.

From the cysteine through the phenylalanine, the CDR3 covers 16 amino acids. Left in the record is the CDR3 DNA by itself, 48 bases read in frame from the first base. CDR1 is given as MGHRA and CDR2 as YSYEKL, both from the germline V gene. V lost 4 bases and J lost 3 bases, and the count of bases not matched to a germline gene is 6. The collaborating institutions used their own protocols to collect whole blood in K2EDTA tubes. Collaborator samples were shipped for TCRbeta analysis as frozen whole blood, isolated PBMCs, or DNA extracted from either sample type. The immunoSEQ Assay, a bias-controlled multiplex PCR, was used to amplify TCRbeta CDR3 regions from genomic DNA. In the authors' own workflow: The number of nucleated cells in each sample was estimated from the amplification of reference gene primers within the assay. Sequence reads were collapsed and filtered to measure the absolute abundance of every unique TCRbeta CDR3 rearrangement. For each sample, productive Simpson clonality was calculated as the square root of Simpson's diversity index over productive rearrangements. The source is immuneACCESS, and TCRdb retained only in-frame sequences with V and J called. Part of the clones is not carried over; for the studies checked, unresolved V genes explain less than half of this, and the remainder is unexplained. That table supplies the V and J calls and clone size; D and trimming were determined from the DNA. The sample table holds tens of thousands of clones, of which roughly 70% were seen once. Clones ranked in the top ten supply roughly 18% of the sample.

The chain uses TRBV4-1 and TRBJ2-1; TRBD2 matches 10 bases in the middle. What was sequenced was peripheral blood. The origin of this receptor is a woman between 45 and 60 years old with active or convalescent COVID-19. The DNA sequence is given as TGCGCCAGCAGCCGAGTAGCGGGAGGAGGCTACAATGAGCAGTTCTTC. Its translation is CASSRVAGGGYNEQFF.